These 2 T cell receptor beta chains were all obtained from the same sample, sequenced in a study of memory CD4+ T cells and cytomegalovirus serostatus. Single viable CD3+CD4+CD8-CD45RO+ cells were sorted as the memory CD4+ T cells. TCRdb's table, derived via immunoSEQ multiplex PCR, lists solely in-frame clones and lacks some. Among tens of thousands of clones, more than 65% were seen once, and the ten largest hold around 0.5%. Sequenced: memory CD4+ T cells from blood. The source of these receptors is an adult in good health and CMV-seronegative. Some clones in this sample may be carry-over from other donors' samples.

A single count supports this clone. V gene TRBV5-1 combines with J gene TRBJ1-3; tentative D call: TRBD1 (5 bases). The V gene's germline CDR1 is SGHRS and CDR2 YFSETQ. The ends were cut back, 0 bases at V and 3 bases at J, with 13 bases in the middle. The CDR3 extends over 16 amino acids. The DNA for the CDR3 is TGCGCCAGCAGCTTGGGGACGGGGGGAAGTGGAAACACCATATATTTT. Protein product: CASSLGTGGSGNTIYF.

Only a few counts were recorded for this clone. The chain joins TRBV14 to TRBJ1-6, with D maybe TRBD1 (5 bases). CDR1 SGHDN and CDR2 FVKESK come from the germline V gene. V was pared by 2 bases and J by 7 bases, with 15 bases between. The CDR3 covers 16 residues. Here the CDR3 reads CASSQLRRGPNSPLHF. DNA for the CDR3: TGTGCCAGCAGCCAACTAAGACGGGGACCCAATTCACCCCTCCACTTT.